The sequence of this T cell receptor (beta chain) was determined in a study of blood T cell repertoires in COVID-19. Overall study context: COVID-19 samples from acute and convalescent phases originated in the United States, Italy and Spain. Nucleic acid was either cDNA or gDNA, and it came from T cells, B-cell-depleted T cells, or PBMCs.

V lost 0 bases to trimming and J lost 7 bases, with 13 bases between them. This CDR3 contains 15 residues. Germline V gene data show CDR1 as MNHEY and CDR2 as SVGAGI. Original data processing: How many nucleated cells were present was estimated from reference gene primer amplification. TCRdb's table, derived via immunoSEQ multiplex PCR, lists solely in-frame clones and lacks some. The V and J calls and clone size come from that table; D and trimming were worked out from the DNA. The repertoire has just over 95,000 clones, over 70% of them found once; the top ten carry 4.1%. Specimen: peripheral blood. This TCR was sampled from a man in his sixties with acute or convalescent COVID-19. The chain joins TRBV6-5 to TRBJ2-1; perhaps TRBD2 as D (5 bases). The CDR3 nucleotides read TGTGCCAGCAGTTACTCGGGGTCGGGGTGGAATGAGCAGTTCTTC. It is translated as CASSYSGSGWNEQFF.